The 27 T cell receptor beta chains in this list originate from one sample, sequenced in a study of beta chain features in type 1 diabetes listed by TCRdb under 2018. Results the study describes overall, beyond this receptor: Type 1 diabetes patients showed a moderate but significant shortening of TCRB CDR3 length in all four CD4+ subsets.

No antigens are known for them. To prepare the library, the immunoSEQ multiplex PCR assay was applied. All of the isolated RNA was reverse transcribed with the High Capacity cDNA Reverse Transcription Kit, so expressed TCRB transcripts were sequenced. TCRdb stores this immuneACCESS table with in-frame sequences only. Part of the clones is absent; in the studies checked, under half of the shortfall reflects unresolved V genes, and no reason is known for the rest. Within this sample are approximately 260,000 clones, with 24% of them counted one time only. The top ten hold 0.012% of the sample. Specimen: naive CD4+ T cells from blood. Read against the paper, the sample's cell subset or site label means: true naive CD4+ T cells. The origin of the receptors is a woman younger than 45 with type 1 diabetes.

In nucleotides, the CDR3 is TGCGCCAGCAGACGACAGGGGGGAAACACAGATACGCAGTATTTT. Translating gives CASRRQGGNTDTQYF. The chain joins TRBV4-1 to TRBJ2-3, with 9 bases lining up with TRBD1. V gave up 6 bases and J gave up 2 bases; unmatched junction bases: 6. The CDR3 runs to 15 residues. Germline CDR1 reads MGHRA; CDR2 reads YSYEKL.

J is TRBJ2-7 and V is TRBV27; D is ambiguous. V gave up 5 bases and J gave up 5 bases, with 13 bases separating them. The CDR3 length is 13 residues. Germline V CDR1 and CDR2: MNHEY, SMNVEV (reference sequence). CDR3 coding DNA: TGTGCCAGCAGTACGGGTATTTTACACGAGCAGTACTTC. It is translated as CASSTGILHEQYF.

This chain connects TRBV9 to TRBJ2-7, with 8 nucleotides matching TRBD2. This CDR3 spans 13 amino acids. V lost 4 bases and J lost 3; bases outside the gene matches: 3. Germline V gene sequence: CDR1 SGDLS, CDR2 YYNGEE. CDR3 loop: CASSPTSDYEQYF. The CDR3 DNA follows: TGTGCCAGCAGCCCGACTAGCGACTACGAGCAGTACTTC.

The table lists this clone with a few counts. This chain connects TRBV6-5 to TRBJ1-5; D possibly corresponds to TRBD1 (5 bases). The CDR3 covers 14 residues. Germline loops: CDR1 MNHEY, CDR2 SVGAGI. V lost 2 bases to trimming and J lost 6 bases, with 11 bases between them. The CDR3 sequence is CASSYHLGGQPQHF. DNA of the CDR3: TGTGCCAGCAGTTACCACCTCGGGGGTCAGCCCCAGCATTTT.

V and J are TRBV15 and TRBJ1-5; 7 nucleotides agree with TRBD1. Germline CDR1 LNHNV, CDR2 YYDKDF (reference sequence). This CDR3 is built from 15 residues. V shed 3 bases, J shed 3 bases, and the junction held 5 bases outside the gene matches. The CDR3 here is CATSRRGHLNQPQHF. In DNA form, the CDR3 reads TGTGCCACCAGCAGGAGGGGGCATCTCAATCAGCCCCAGCATTTT.

This clone has just one count. CDR3 loop: CAWERSGRAASEQYF. CDR3 nucleotides: TGTGCCTGGGAACGTAGCGGGAGGGCCGCTTCCGAGCAGTACTTC. V gene TRBV30 combines with J gene TRBJ2-7, with 11 bases matching TRBD2. There are 15 residues in the CDR3. Germline CDR1 and CDR2: GTSNPN and SVGIG (reference sequence). The trim removed 5 bases at V and 6 bases at J, leaving 12 bases unmatched.

This clone was seen more than once but under ten times. This chain links TRBV29-1 with TRBJ1-1; unclear D gene. The germline gives CDR1 SQVTM, CDR2 ANQGSEA. This CDR3 spans 18 amino acids. V was shortened by 5 bases and J by 1 base, with 26 bases between the two germline ends. CDR3 protein: CSVQRRRGRPWENTEAFF. In nucleotides, the CDR3 is TGCAGCGTTCAAAGACGGCGCGGGCGCCCTTGGGAGAACACTGAAGCTTTCTTT.

This clone turned up a few times. This CDR3 is CASSGKTGNTEAFF. The DNA for the CDR3 is TGCGCCAGCAGCGGAAAGACAGGGAACACTGAAGCTTTCTTT. The V and J genes are TRBV5-1 and TRBJ1-1; possibly TRBD1 for D (6 bases). CDR1 is SGHRS and CDR2 is YFSETQ in the germline V gene. V lost 4 bases to trimming and J lost 1 base, with 11 bases between them. CDR3 length: 14 amino acids.

This clone came up a few times. The rearrangement links TRBV5-4 to TRBJ1-2; D gene ambiguous. V gave up 0 bases and J gave up 8 bases, with 11 bases separating them. There are 13 residues in the CDR3. Germline CDR1 SGHNT, CDR2 YYREEE (reference sequence). Here the CDR3 DNA reads TGTGCCAGCAGCTTGGCTCAAATGGCCGGCTACACCTTC. Amino acids: CASSLAQMAGYTF.

This clone was counted between two and nine times. The chain joins TRBV29-1 to TRBJ2-5; possible D gene TRBD1, 6 bases. This CDR3 is built from 14 residues. V lost 4 bases, J lost 4 bases, and 16 bases lay in between. Germline CDR1 reads SQVTM; CDR2 reads ANQGSEA. CDR3 region: CSVVWVQGRETQYF. The CDR3 DNA sequence: TGCAGCGTTGTTTGGGTTCAGGGGAGAGAGACCCAGTACTTC.

CDR3 region: CASSVAPGQALYEQYF. In DNA form, the CDR3 reads TGTGCCAGCAGCGTAGCCCCCGGACAGGCCTTATACGAGCAGTACTTC. The chain couples TRBV9 to TRBJ2-7; 7 bases agree with TRBD1. The CDR3 spans 16 residues. Germline V lookup: CDR1 SGDLS, CDR2 YYNGEE. J lost 4 bases, V lost 0 bases, and 10 bases had no gene match.

The chain combines TRBV30 with TRBJ1-2; unclear D gene. CDR3 length equals 12 residues. V was trimmed by 1 base and J by 5 bases, leaving 8 bases between them. The germline CDR1 and CDR2 sequences are GTSNPN and SVGIG (reference sequence). The DNA for the CDR3 is TGTGCCTGGAGTGCTCAGGATTATGGCTACACCTTC. Its protein product is CAWSAQDYGYTF.

CDR3 in amino acids: CATRDSVNTEAFF. The DNA of the CDR3 is TGTGCCACCCGCGACTCCGTGAACACTGAAGCTTTCTTT. This chain uses TRBV15 with TRBJ1-1; no definite D call. CDR1 LNHNV and CDR2 YYDKDF come from the germline V gene (reference sequence). The CDR3 runs 13 residues. V shed 8 bases and J shed 0 bases, with 10 bases lying between them.

The rearrangement links TRBV18 to TRBJ2-7; 11 nucleotides align to TRBD2. CDR3 length: 15 amino acids. V was pared by 2 bases and J by 2 bases, with 2 bases of the junction left unmatched. In germline, CDR1 is KGHSH, CDR2 LQKENI. CDR3 bases: TGTGCCAGCTCACCAGGGACTAGCGGCGCCTACGAGCAGTACTTC. Encoded protein: CASSPGTSGAYEQYF. Full variable domain (outside the CDR3, taken from reference TRBV18 and TRBJ2-7): NAGVMQNPRHLVRRRGQEARLRCSPMKGHSHVYWYRQLPEEGLKFMVYLQKENIIDESGMPKERFSAEFPKEGPSILRIQQVVRGDSAAYFCASSPGTSGAYEQYFGPGTRLTVT.

V gene TRBV5-1 combines with J gene TRBJ2-5; D is undetermined. Germline-derived CDR1 and CDR2 are SGHRS and YFSETQ. CDR3 length: 13 amino acids. V lost 0 bases to trimming and J lost 1 base, with 4 bases between them. The CDR3 DNA is TGCGCCAGCAGCTTGGCTCCCCAAGAGACCCAGTACTTC. This codes for CASSLAPQETQYF.

The CDR3 reads CSVRAGLGNEQFF. The CDR3 DNA reads as TGCAGCGTTCGGGCGGGATTAGGCAATGAGCAGTTCTTC. The chain combines TRBV29-1 with TRBJ2-1, with a weak D call TRBD2 (6 bases). The CDR3 covers 13 residues. V lost 5 bases and J lost 6, with 14 bases in between. Per the germline V gene, CDR1 is SQVTM and CDR2 is ANQGSEA.

There are a few counts of this clone. This chain connects TRBV4-1 to TRBJ2-3; 12 nucleotides line up with TRBD2. The length of the CDR3 is 13 residues. V gave up 1 base and J gave up 13 bases; unmatched junction bases: 3. Germline V gives CDR1 MGHRA, CDR2 YSYEKL. CDR3 loop: CASSQVRLAGEYF. The CDR3 coding sequence is TGCGCCAGCAGCCAAGTAAGACTAGCGGGAGAGTATTTT.

The sample holds a few counts of this clone. The J gene is TRBJ2-5, the V gene TRBV9; 8 nucleotides line up with TRBD2. V lost 0 bases, J lost 4 bases, and 5 bases stayed unmatched. This CDR3 is 15 amino acids long. Per the germline V gene, CDR1 is SGDLS and CDR2 is YYNGEE. CDR3 region: CASSVGLAGRETQYF. CDR3 nucleotide sequence: TGTGCCAGCAGCGTAGGGCTAGCGGGCCGAGAGACCCAGTACTTC.

This clone has a handful of counts. The DNA of the CDR3 is TGTGCCTGGAGCCGACAGGATACGCAGTATTTT. This sequence encodes CAWSRQDTQYF. The chain joins TRBV30 to TRBJ2-3, with D possibly TRBD1 on 5 matching bases. In germline, CDR1 is GTSNPN, CDR2 SVGIG (reference sequence). Trimming cost V 3 bases and J 6 bases, with 7 bases left between them. CDR3 length equals 11 residues. The whole variable domain, remainder taken from reference TRBV30 and TRBJ2-3, is SQTIHQWPATLVQPVGSPLSLECTVEGTSNPNLYWYRQAAGRGLQLLFYSVGIGQISSEVPQNLSASRPQDRQFILSSKKLLLSDSGFYLCAWSRQDTQYFGPGTRLTVL.

The rearrangement uses TRBV25-1 and TRBJ1-1, with a tentative D call TRBD1 (5 bases). CDR1 and CDR2 from the germline V gene are MGHDK and SYGVNS. The CDR3 has 16 amino acids. Trimming stripped 1 base from V and 1 base from J, with 13 bases between. DNA of the CDR3: TGTGCCAGCAGTGAATCCTTATTCGGACAGAACACTGAAGCTTTCTTT. Translation gives CASSESLFGQNTEAFF.

This clone was counted between two and nine times. This rearrangement joins TRBV7-2 to TRBJ1-5; D is unresolved. V was shortened by 2 bases and J by 5 bases, with 4 bases between the two germline ends. The CDR3 is made up of 12 amino acids. The germline gives CDR1 SGHTA, CDR2 FQGNSA. This CDR3 reads CASSLLHQPQHF. The CDR3 DNA sequence: TGTGCCAGCAGCTTACTCCATCAGCCCCAGCATTTT.

The chain couples TRBV30 to TRBJ1-2; 7 positions match TRBD1. Trimming removed 1 base from V and 8 bases from J; junction bases left unmatched: 7. Germline CDR1 GTSNPN, CDR2 SVGIG (reference sequence). The CDR3 spans 13 residues. CDR3 sequence: CAWSATGFGGYTF. CDR3 DNA: TGTGCCTGGAGTGCGACAGGGTTTGGGGGCTACACCTTC.

In its sample, this clone was seen a few times. The chain recombines TRBV23-1 with TRBJ1-5, with TRBD1 identical over 10 bases. TRBV23-1 qualifies as an ORF whose function is uncertain. V lost 2 bases to trimming and J lost 4 bases; unmatched junction nucleotides: 5. CDR3 length equals 16 residues. The CDR3 sequence is CASSQRDRGSNQPQHF. The CDR3 DNA follows: TGCGCCAGCAGTCAAAGGGACAGGGGCTCAAATCAGCCCCAGCATTTT.

The sample holds a few counts of this clone. J is TRBJ2-3 and V is TRBV6-5; tentatively, D is TRBD1 (5 bases). V shed 6 bases and J shed 3 bases, with 7 bases lying between them. The CDR3 spans 12 residues. Germline V gives CDR1 MNHEY, CDR2 SVGAGI. CDR3 in amino acids: CASSRQTDTQYF. CDR3 sequence (DNA): TGTGCCAGCAGCCGACAGACAGATACGCAGTATTTT.

This clone was picked up a small number of times. This chain joins TRBV7-2 and TRBJ2-1, with 8 bases that match TRBD2. The CDR3 has 17 residues. Looked up from germline, CDR1 is SGHTA and CDR2 is FQGNSA. With V trimmed by 0 bases and J by 6 bases, 10 bases remained unmatched. This CDR3 reads CASSLARMGLVRNEQFF. CDR3 DNA: TGTGCCAGCAGCTTAGCCCGTATGGGACTAGTGCGCAATGAGCAGTTCTTC.

The V and J genes are TRBV5-1 and TRBJ2-5, with 7 bases aligning to TRBD1. The CDR3 covers 15 residues. V shed 0 bases, J shed 2 bases, and the junction held 4 bases outside the gene matches. From germline, CDR1 is SGHRS and CDR2 YFSETQ. CDR3 sequence: CASSLAGTEQETQYF. The CDR3 region has the DNA TGCGCCAGCAGCTTGGCCGGGACAGAACAAGAGACCCAGTACTTC.

This clone was detected a few times. The CDR3: CASSSTMLNTEAFF. The CDR3 DNA follows: TGTGCCAGCAGCTCCACAATGCTGAACACTGAAGCTTTCTTT. The J gene is TRBJ1-1, the V gene TRBV6-5; no reliable D call. Germline CDR1 reads MNHEY; CDR2 reads SVGAGI. V was pared by 6 bases and J by 0 bases, with 11 bases between. This CDR3 is built from 14 residues.